This T cell receptor (beta chain) was identified in a study of cytomegalovirus exposure and HLA in healthy donors. Study-level results: Most TCR beta V segments were productive about 90% or about 30% of the time in an earlier analysis.

V shed 7 bases and J 4 bases; nucleotides not matched to a gene: 7. Germline V lookup: CDR1 SGHAT, CDR2 FQNNGV. The CDR3 has 15 amino acids. The study ran its PCR with 60 Vbeta and 13 Jbeta primers. Sequenced by immunoSEQ multiplex PCR; TCRdb stores in-frame clones only, minus some. The table has about 150,000 clones, 55% to 80% seen once. A note on this clone: Its antigen remains unidentified.

The J gene is TRBJ2-1, the V gene TRBV11-2; 10 bases map to TRBD1. This TCR was recovered from a woman in her sixties or seventies in good health and CMV-seropositive. Sequenced input: PBMCs. The CDR3 DNA follows: TGTGCCAGCACGATAAGACAGGGGGCTTACAATGAGCAGTTCTTC. It codes for CASTIRQGAYNEQFF.